Each of the 30 T cell receptor beta chains below was sequenced from the same sample in a study of blood T cells in healthy people across ages. Through a sample-barcoded 5' primer and a J-beta primer mix, a second PCR was run for roughly 6 to 12 cycles. TCRdb called the 5' RACE reads again in MiXCR, with one record for every CDR3 protein. The sample carries 1.5 million to 2 million distinct CDR3 sequences, 28% recorded once. Specimen: blood. The receptors were gathered from a woman aged 30 to 39 in good health.

This clonotype has a handful of counts. The chain joins TRBV7-2 to TRBJ2-7, with TRBD1 as a possible D gene (7 bases). The CDR3 covers 15 residues. With 2 bases removed from V and 3 bases from J, the gap between germline ends came to 14 bases. From germline, CDR1 is SGHTA and CDR2 FQGNSA. In nucleotides, the CDR3 is TGTGCCAGCAGCTTACAGGCGGGACAGTTCTACGAGCAGTACTTC. Amino acid sequence: CASSLQAGQFYEQYF.

The chain employs TRBV4-3 and TRBJ2-3; D may match TRBD1 or TRBD2 (6 bases each). The CDR3 is 15 amino acids. Trimming cost V 4 bases and J 4 bases, with 15 bases left between them. The V gene's germline CDR1 is LGHNA and CDR2 YSLEER. CDR3 amino acids: CASSPGHGGADTQYF. CDR3 coding DNA: TGCGCCAGCAGCCCAGGTCACGGGGGCGCAGATACGCAGTATTTT.

This clonotype came up a few times. The gene calls are TRBV18 and TRBJ2-3, with 7 bases aligning to TRBD1. The CDR3 consists of 14 residues. Germline lookup yields CDR1 KGHSH and CDR2 LQKENI. V trimming: 1 base; J trimming: 5 bases; junction bases outside the gene matches: 3. CDR3 DNA: TGTGCCAGCTCACCACAGGGGGCTATAGATACGCAGTATTTT. The encoded protein is CASSPQGAIDTQYF.

V usage is TRBV4-3 and J usage is TRBJ2-1; 14 bases fit TRBD2. CDR1 is LGHNA, CDR2 YSLEER, per germline. J was trimmed by 12 bases and V by 0 bases; bases with no gene match: 10. This CDR3 spans 17 amino acids. The CDR3 sequence: CASSQEGTSGSWAGQFF. The CDR3, as DNA: TGCGCCAGCAGCCAAGAGGGGACTAGCGGGAGCTGGGCTGGGCAGTTCTTC.

Regarding this clonotype: This could be a read error, since a much larger clone is one nucleotide away. The V call is TRBV7-9, the J call TRBJ2-7; 12 bases match TRBD2. This CDR3 spans 18 amino acids. Germline assignment: CDR1 SEHNR and CDR2 FQNEAQ (reference sequence). CDR3 residues: CASTVGLAGGPPSYDQYF. CDR3 nucleotide sequence: TGTGCCAGCACCGTAGGGCTAGCGGGAGGGCCGCCCTCCTACGATCAGTACTTC.

This clonotype was counted a few times. The chain employs TRBV7-6 and TRBJ2-3, with TRBD2 identical over 10 bases. The CDR3 has 17 amino acids. The V gene end was trimmed by 6 bases and the J gene end by 4 bases; junction bases not matched to a gene: 13. Germline CDR1 SGHVS, CDR2 FNYEAQ. The CDR3 is CASSIASGSVSADTQYF. CDR3 nucleotide sequence: TGTGCCAGCAGTATCGCTAGCGGGAGTGTTAGTGCAGATACGCAGTATTTT. Together with reference TRBV7-6 and TRBJ2-3, the CDR3 gives the full variable domain: GAGVSQSPRYKVTKRGQDVALRCDPISGHVSLYWYRQALGQGPEFLTYFNYEAQQDKSGLPNDRFSAERPEGSISTLTIQRTEQRDSAMYRCASSIASGSVSADTQYFGPGTRLTVL.

This clonotype was counted a few times. The chain carries TRBV5-5 and TRBJ2-1, with 10 bases that match TRBD2. The length of the CDR3 is 15 residues. Germline V CDR1 and CDR2: SGHKS, YYEKEE (reference sequence). V was clipped by 0 bases and J by 15 bases; unmatched bases: 12. In nucleotides, the CDR3 is TGTGCCAGCAGCTTGGTGGGGGCTCCTAGCGGGGGACTGTTCTTC. Its protein is CASSLVGAPSGGLFF.

This clonotype was picked up many times. J is TRBJ2-1 and V is TRBV7-8; TRBD2 matches at 8 bases. Per the germline V gene, CDR1 is SGHVS and CDR2 is FQNEAQ. The CDR3 runs to 15 residues. With 2 bases clipped from V and 3 bases from J, the junction kept 3 bases outside the gene matches. CDR3 residues: CASSLTSGLYNEQFF. CDR3 DNA: TGTGCCAGCAGCTTAACTAGCGGCCTCTACAATGAGCAGTTCTTC.

This chain joins TRBV7-9 and TRBJ2-3, with 7 nucleotides matching TRBD2. Germline V lookup: CDR1 SEHNR, CDR2 FQNEAQ (reference sequence). The CDR3 is made up of 17 amino acids. With V trimmed by 3 bases and J by 1 base, 10 bases remained unmatched. CDR3 in DNA: TGTGCCAGCAGCTTGGGGTGGGGGGGACCCCGCACAGATACGCAGTATTTT. Protein: CASSLGWGGPRTDTQYF. The entire variable domain, with the rest obtained from reference TRBV7-9 and TRBJ2-3, is as follows: DTGVSQNPRHKITKRGQNVTFRCDPISEHNRLYWYRQTLGQGPEFLTYFQNEAQLEKSRLLSDRFSAERPKGSFSTLEIQRTEQGDSAMYLCASSLGWGGPRTDTQYFGPGTRLTVL.

The rearrangement joins TRBV6-6 to TRBJ2-1; TRBD2 matches 10 bases. The V and J ends lost 5 bases and 2 bases, in that order; junction bases with no gene match: 9. CDR3 length: 17 amino acids. Germline V lookup: CDR1 MNHNY, CDR2 SVGAGI (reference sequence). CDR3 loop: CASSPRERGGPYNEQFF. The CDR3 DNA is TGTGCCAGCAGTCCCCGGGAGCGGGGGGGCCCCTACAATGAGCAGTTCTTC.

The rearrangement joins TRBV28 to TRBJ2-7, with a weak D call TRBD2 (7 bases). The germline V gene has CDR1 MDHEN and CDR2 SYDVKM. The germline V and J ends were trimmed by 2 bases and 6 bases, with 14 bases remaining between them. This CDR3 spans 14 amino acids. In DNA, the CDR3 is TGTGCCAGCAGTTTAAAGGGGGGAGGGGCCGAGCAGTACTTC. Translated, it gives CASSLKGGGAEQYF.

V is TRBV9 and J is TRBJ2-3; D may be TRBD1 or TRBD2 (7 bases each). Germline CDR1 is SGDLS and CDR2 is YYNGEE. There are 13 residues in the CDR3. V lost 3 bases and J lost 11, with 16 bases in between. The CDR3 loop is CASSAGGGLGQYF. Here the CDR3 DNA reads TGTGCCAGCAGCGCAGGGGGGGGGCTCGGGCAGTATTTT.

At least ten counts were recorded for this clonotype. CDR3 protein: CSVVMVSYEQYF. The CDR3 DNA sequence: TGCAGCGTTGTAATGGTCTCCTACGAGCAGTACTTC. The chain recombines TRBV29-1 with TRBJ2-7; D gene uncertain. The CDR3 runs 12 residues. V was cut by 4 bases and J by 0 bases, with 7 bases left in between. The germline gives CDR1 SQVTM, CDR2 ANQGSEA.

The CDR3 region is CASVMVYEQYF. The CDR3 DNA sequence: TGTGCCAGCGTCATGGTCTACGAGCAGTACTTC. The chain uses TRBV6-1 and TRBJ2-7; no clear D. Trimming stripped 8 bases from V and 3 bases from J, with 8 bases between. CDR1 is MNHNS and CDR2 is SASEGT in the germline V gene. The CDR3 runs 11 residues.

The sample holds a few counts of this clonotype. The rearrangement joins TRBV12-3 or TRBV12-4 to TRBJ2-2, with 11 bases matching TRBD2. With 6 bases clipped from V and 5 bases from J, the junction kept 8 bases outside the gene matches. CDR3 length equals 16 residues. The CDR3 loop is CASRGTSGTVTGELFF. In DNA form, the CDR3 reads TGTGCCAGCAGGGGGACTAGCGGAACGGTTACCGGGGAGCTGTTTTTT.

V is TRBV7-9 and J is TRBJ1-4, with unresolved D. Germline values: CDR1 SEHNR, CDR2 FQNEAQ (reference sequence). This CDR3 is built from 14 residues. V was shortened by 0 bases and J by 8 bases, with 10 bases between the two germline ends. CDR3 bases: TGTGCCAGCAGCTTAGCAGGGCTTCGGGAAAAACTGTTTTTT. Residues: CASSLAGLREKLFF.

The table lists this clonotype with a few counts. CDR3 protein: CASSLAVASRTEAFF. The CDR3, as DNA: TGTGCCAGCAGCTTAGCCGTTGCCAGCAGAACTGAAGCTTTCTTT. J is TRBJ1-1 and V is TRBV7-2; D gene ambiguous. This CDR3 contains 15 residues. Trimming took 0 bases from V and 5 from J, leaving 13 bases between them. Germline assignment: CDR1 SGHTA and CDR2 FQGNSA.

The gene calls are TRBV7-3 and TRBJ1-1, with D possibly matching TRBD1 (5 bases). CDR1 is SGHTA and CDR2 is FQGTGA in the germline V gene. The V end lost 5 bases, the J end lost 2 bases, and 15 bases lay between the germline ends. The CDR3 is 15 residues long. CDR3 amino acids: CASSPGGLSNTEAFF. DNA of the CDR3: TGTGCCAGCAGCCCCGGGGGTCTATCTAACACTGAAGCTTTCTTT. The entire variable domain, with the rest obtained from reference TRBV7-3 and TRBJ1-1, is as follows: GAGVSQTPSNKVTEKGKYVELRCDPISGHTALYWYRQSLGQGPEFLIYFQGTGAADDSGLPNDRFFAVRPEGSVSTLKIQRTERGDSAVYLCASSPGGLSNTEAFFGQGTRLTVV.

In nucleotides, the CDR3 is TGCAGTGCTCCCGCGACAGGCCCTTCTGGGGCCAACGTCCTGACTTTC. Its translation: CSAPATGPSGANVLTF. The gene calls are TRBV20-1 and TRBJ2-6; TRBD1 is a possible D gene (6 bases). The V and J ends lost 5 bases and 1 base respectively, with 15 bases between them. Germline CDR1 DFQATT, CDR2 SNEGSKA (reference sequence). The CDR3 has 16 residues.

The chain couples TRBV7-9 to TRBJ1-5, with TRBD1 matching 8 bases. V was clipped by 5 bases and J by 0 bases; unmatched bases: 6. The CDR3 length is 16 residues. CDR1 is SEHNR, CDR2 FQNEAQ, per germline (reference sequence). Here the CDR3 reads CASSRDRGYSNQPQHF. CDR3 DNA: TGTGCCAGCAGCCGAGACAGGGGCTATAGCAATCAGCCCCAGCATTTT. Full variable domain (outside the CDR3, taken from reference TRBV7-9 and TRBJ1-5): DTGVSQNPRHKITKRGQNVTFRCDPISEHNRLYWYRQTLGQGPEFLTYFQNEAQLEKSRLLSDRFSAERPKGSFSTLEIQRTEQGDSAMYLCASSRDRGYSNQPQHFGDGTRLSIL.

This clonotype was counted many times. This chain connects TRBV29-1 to TRBJ2-1; D gene ambiguous. CDR3 length: 12 residues. Germline CDR1 and CDR2: SQVTM and ANQGSEA. The V end was cut by 0 bases, the J end by 9 bases, with 9 bases between. The CDR3 bases are TGCAGCGTTGAAGATTTCAGACTTGAGCAGTTCTTC. Translating it yields CSVEDFRLEQFF.

Regarding this clonotype: A junction end diverges from the germline sequence, so it may reflect a read error. This sequence joins TRBV5-6 and TRBJ1-2; 7 positions agree with TRBD1. This CDR3 contains 17 residues. Germline lookup yields CDR1 SGHDT and CDR2 YYEEEE. In nucleotides, the CDR3 is TGTGCCGGCAGCCTTTCGCCGCGACAGGGTTTTGGCTATGGCTACACCTTC. As protein: CAGSLSPRQGFGYGYTF.

This clonotype has at least ten counts. This chain uses TRBV7-9 with TRBJ1-1; D unresolved. Deletions cut 5 bases from V and 1 base from J, with 8 bases between. There are 13 residues in the CDR3. CDR1 and CDR2 (germline): SEHNR, FQNEAQ (reference sequence). As DNA, the CDR3 is TGTGCCAGCAGCCCTATGGGGAACACTGAAGCTTTCTTT. It codes for CASSPMGNTEAFF.

The table lists this clonotype with a few counts. The CDR3 coding sequence is TGTGCCAGCAGCGCCCGGACTGGGAATACCGGGGAGCTGTTTTTT. Translated: CASSARTGNTGELFF. The chain employs TRBV11-1 and TRBJ2-2, with a tentative D call TRBD2 (5 bases). This CDR3 contains 15 residues. V was pared by 5 bases and J by 5 bases, with 15 bases between. The V gene's germline CDR1 is SGHAT and CDR2 FQDESV (reference sequence).

The chain recombines TRBV20-1 with TRBJ2-7; 7 positions match TRBD1. V was clipped by 3 bases and J by 4 bases; unmatched bases: 9. This CDR3 has 14 amino acids. Germline V CDR1 and CDR2: DFQATT, SNEGSKA (reference sequence). Here the CDR3 reads CSASPTGVGYEQYF. The CDR3 coding sequence is TGCAGTGCTAGCCCCACAGGGGTAGGGTACGAGCAGTACTTC.

The chain couples TRBV10-3 to TRBJ2-7; D ambiguous. The germline CDR1 and CDR2 sequences are ENHRY and SYGVKD. CDR3 length: 15 amino acids. V was trimmed by 0 bases and J by 4 bases, leaving 13 bases between them. Here the CDR3 reads CAISESTSLDYEQYF. The CDR3 DNA follows: TGTGCCATCAGTGAGTCGACGTCCCTAGATTACGAGCAGTACTTC.

The gene calls are TRBV6-5 and TRBJ1-2; no firm D call. The CDR3 is made up of 13 amino acids. Germline V CDR1 and CDR2: MNHEY, SVGAGI. Trimming cost V 1 base and J 7 bases, with 10 bases left between them. The CDR3 DNA reads as TGTGCCAGCAGTTACTTCGGACGTGGTGGCTACACCTTC. Translating it yields CASSYFGRGGYTF.

This clonotype appeared a few times. This chain uses TRBV7-9 with TRBJ2-5; TRBD1 matches 10 bases. Unmatched junction bases numbered 6, after V lost 5 bases and J lost 3 bases. Germline V gene sequence: CDR1 SEHNR, CDR2 FQNEAQ (reference sequence). This CDR3 contains 15 residues. CDR3 bases: TGTGCCAGCAGCCCGGGGACAGGGGTCAAAGAGACCCAGTACTTC. Protein product: CASSPGTGVKETQYF.

This clonotype appeared a few times. The chain is built from TRBV12-3 or TRBV12-4 and TRBJ1-2, with a tentative D call TRBD1 (6 bases). Trimming took 1 base from V and 3 from J, leaving 21 bases between them. The CDR3 sequence is 18 residues long. The CDR3 DNA reads TGTGCCAGCAGTTTAGGGCCGGGGGGGCCTTCTAGAGACTATGGCTACACCTTC. It specifies CASSLGPGGPSRDYGYTF.

The CDR3 DNA is TGTGCCAGCAGCCGCCGACAGGGGGCTAACAATGAGCAGTACTTC. The encoded protein is CASSRRQGANNEQYF. The chain couples TRBV7-9 to TRBJ2-4; 10 bases align to TRBD1. After removal of 5 bases from V and 13 bases from J, the junction contained 14 bases not matched to a gene. CDR1 is SEHNR, CDR2 FQNEAQ, per germline (reference sequence). CDR3 length equals 15 residues.